The TCR beta chain under discussion was sequenced for a study of cytomegalovirus exposure and HLA in healthy donors. Study-level background: Findings of an earlier analysis included about 120 million unique TCR beta sequences from roughly 200 million T cells.

Overall study results and limits: The number of N-insertions in an Asian-associated ancestry cluster was reportedly below the 666-donor mean in a later analysis. The only immune exposure information that was available was CMV serostatus.

Per germline, CDR1 SGHDT and CDR2 YYEEEE. V shed 1 base, J shed 7 bases, and the junction held 11 bases outside the gene matches. The CDR3 is made up of 17 amino acids. This clone was counted only a few times. Its antigen is not identified. The study ran its PCR with 60 Vbeta and 13 Jbeta primers. Sequenced by immunoSEQ multiplex PCR; TCRdb stores in-frame clones only, minus some. The profile shows 150,000 to 200,000 clones, 65% to 70% of them singletons. The chain combines TRBV5-6 with TRBJ2-1; 10 positions match TRBD2. Material for sequencing was PBMCs. The clonotype originates from a man between 25 and 39 years old in good health and CMV-seropositive. CDR3 bases: TGTGCCAGCAGCTTGACTCTAGCGGGAGTGTCAGGGAATGAGCAGTTCTTC. This encodes CASSLTLAGVSGNEQFF.